This T cell receptor beta chain was captured by sequencing in a study of blood T cell repertoires in COVID-19. Germline V CDR1 and CDR2: SGHTA, FQGNSA. The CDR3 contains 13 residues. Trimming took off 4 bases at V and 9 bases at J, with 14 bases between the two ends. In the source study's methods: Scientists estimated how many nucleated cells there were by amplifying reference gene primers. Libraries were prepared by immunoSEQ multiplex PCR; TCRdb keeps only in-frame clonotypes and omits some of them. The V and J calls and the clone size are those of that table, but D and trimming were determined from the DNA. The sample carries roughly 130,000 clones, 84% recorded once.

Input material: peripheral blood. This receptor was taken from a woman in her thirties who had recovered from COVID-19. The chain links TRBV7-2 to TRBJ2-3; weak D call: TRBD2 (6 bases). The CDR3 loop is CASSSYGTGTQYF. CDR3 nucleotides: TGTGCCAGCAGCTCCTACGGGACTGGAACGCAGTATTTT.